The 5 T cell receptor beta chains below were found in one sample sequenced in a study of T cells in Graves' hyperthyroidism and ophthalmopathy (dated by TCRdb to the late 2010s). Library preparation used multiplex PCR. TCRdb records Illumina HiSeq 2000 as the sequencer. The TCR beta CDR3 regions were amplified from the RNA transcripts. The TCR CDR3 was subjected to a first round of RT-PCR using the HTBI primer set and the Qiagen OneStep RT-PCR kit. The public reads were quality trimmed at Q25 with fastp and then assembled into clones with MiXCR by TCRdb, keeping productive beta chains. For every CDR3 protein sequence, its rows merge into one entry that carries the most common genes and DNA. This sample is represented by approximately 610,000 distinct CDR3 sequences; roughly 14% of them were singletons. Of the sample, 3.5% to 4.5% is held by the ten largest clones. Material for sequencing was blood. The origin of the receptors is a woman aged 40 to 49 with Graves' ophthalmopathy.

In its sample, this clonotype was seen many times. The CDR3: CASSPGTGGWDTEAFF. For the CDR3, the DNA is TGTGCCAGCAGCCCCGGGACAGGGGGCTGGGACACTGAAGCTTTCTTT. The genes are TRBV6-1 and TRBJ1-1; 12 bases agree with TRBD1. The CDR3 is 16 amino acids. The germline V gene has CDR1 MNHNS and CDR2 SASEGT. V was pared by 6 bases and J by 3 bases, with 8 bases of the junction left unmatched.

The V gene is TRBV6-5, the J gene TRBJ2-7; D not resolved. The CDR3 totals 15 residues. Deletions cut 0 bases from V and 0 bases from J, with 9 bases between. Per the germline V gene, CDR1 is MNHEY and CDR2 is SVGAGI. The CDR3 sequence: CASSYSGSTSYEQYF. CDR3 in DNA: TGTGCCAGCAGTTACTCGGGGTCGACCTCCTACGAGCAGTACTTC.

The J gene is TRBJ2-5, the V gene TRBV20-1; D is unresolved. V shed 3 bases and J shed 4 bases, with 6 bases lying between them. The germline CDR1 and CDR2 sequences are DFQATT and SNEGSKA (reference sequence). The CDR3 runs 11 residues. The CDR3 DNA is TGCAGTGCTAGTTGGAGAGAGACCCAGTACTTC. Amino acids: CSASWRETQYF.

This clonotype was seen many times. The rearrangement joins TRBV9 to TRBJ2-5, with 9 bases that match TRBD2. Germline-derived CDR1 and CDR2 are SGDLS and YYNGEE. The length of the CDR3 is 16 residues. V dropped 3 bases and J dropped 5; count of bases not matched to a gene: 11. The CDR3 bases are TGTGCCAGCAGCGCGTTTGGCGGGAGGGCCGGCGAGACCCAGTACTTC. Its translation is CASSAFGGRAGETQYF.

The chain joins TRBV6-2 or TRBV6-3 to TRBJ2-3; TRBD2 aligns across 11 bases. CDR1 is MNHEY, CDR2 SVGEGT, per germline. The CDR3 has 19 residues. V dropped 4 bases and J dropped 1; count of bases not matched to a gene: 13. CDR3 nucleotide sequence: TGTGCCAGCAGTTCTCCTCTAGCGGGAGGCCGTTCACGCACAGATACGCAGTATTTT. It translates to CASSSPLAGGRSRTDTQYF.